Described below is a single T cell receptor beta chain sequence and its context. Its target antigen remains unknown. No quality values exist for individual bases; no much larger clone is one base distant. Libraries were built with the immunoSEQ multiplex PCR assay. For the multiplex PCR, a mixture combining 60 forward primers for TCR Vbeta segments and 13 reverse primers for TCR Jbeta segments was used. A multiplex PCR assay on genomic DNA amplified the CDR3 region of rearranged TCR beta genes. The Illumina HiSeq System was used to sequence the amplified TCR beta libraries as 87-base-pair reads. In the original analysis: A later analysis counted about 80 million unique TCR beta chains across the 666 repertoires, and 10 million to 11 million of these chains were shared by at least two donors. To remove PCR and sequencing errors, raw reads were error-corrected and collapsed into unique sequences using a nearest-neighbor algorithm that merged closely related sequences. V, D and J gene segments were assigned by aligning CDR3 sequences to IMGT reference sequences. For a sequence to be retained, at least a six-nucleotide match to both a V gene segment and a J gene segment was required. Rearrangements were classified as productive when the CDR3 lacked stop codons and remained in frame with V and J, and all other rearrangements were classified as non-productive. Following IMGT convention, CDR3 was defined as the stretch from the second conserved V-encoded cysteine to the conserved J-encoded phenylalanine. The earlier analysis of some 580 of the donors excluded any sequence lacking an unambiguous match to a single V gene segment. An earlier analysis of approximately 590 of the donors classified V segments as functional when productive rearrangements were above 56.7% and as segregating when the standard deviation between donors was above 5%. A statistical classification framework was built for diagnosing cytomegalovirus status from the catalog of TCR beta chain sequences. In a later analysis, V and J genes were assigned by comparing TCR nucleotide sequences against IMGT/GENE-DB human TR gene sequences. A later analysis assigned CDR3 sequences and most-parsimonious VDJ recombination scenarios with the TCRdist pipeline. In a later analysis, each TCR beta chain was defined by its CDR3 amino acid sequence together with its V-gene family, and reads lacking a unique V-gene family were excluded. To address suspected cross-contamination and a sequencing artifact, a later analysis removed a few hundred highly shared, low-generation-probability nucleotide sequences. In a later analysis, a clonal expansion index for each public chain was calculated from normalized within-repertoire ranks of inferred template counts. Generation probabilities in a later analysis came from a VDJ recombination model fitted to out-of-frame rearrangements, and those results were checked against IGoR. In a later analysis, TCR-TCR, TCR-HLA and TCR-CMV co-occurrence was scored with hypergeometric tests, and a repertoire-size bias correction was applied to TCR pairs. To estimate false discovery rates, a later analysis permuted the HLA or CMV assignments 20 times. In a later analysis, co-occurring TCRs were grouped using DBSCAN, and TCRdist sequence similarity was added for clustering within HLA-allele-positive subsets. Co-occurrence clustering excluded repertoires with fewer than 30,000 or more than 120,000 public chains, plus five with anomalous nucleotide sharing. The clones in this table, taken by TCRdb from immuneACCESS, are in-frame only. Not every clone is retained; where verified, under half of the shortfall comes from an unresolved V gene, and the cause of the rest is unknown. V, J and clone size derive from that table, while D and trimming were established from the DNA sequence. Across this sample there are some 100,000 clones, with 70% to 85% seen only once. Around 1.2% of the sample is taken by the ten largest.

The entry originates in a study of cytomegalovirus exposure and HLA in healthy donors (dated by TCRdb to 2016 to 2017). Concerning the study at large: An earlier analysis of 587 of the donors reported approximately 260 Gb of sequence data and approximately 120 million unique TCR beta sequences obtained from around 180 million T cells. An early release that covered some 630 HLA-typed donors contained about 300 gigabases of sequencing data and 85 million to 100 million unique TCR sequences. The genetic ancestry cluster associated with self-reported Caucasian donors included around four fifths of the 398 genotyped donors. The study was designed to test whether signatures of past pathogen exposure could be identified by cataloging public T cell receptors. Using immunosequencing, the study profiled T cell repertoires from about 650 subjects and related those repertoires to cytomegalovirus serostatus. Besides the first cohort of 666 subjects, a separate validation cohort made up of 120 different subjects was used. The study combined high-throughput TCR immunosequencing, statistical association of individual TCRs with disease status, and machine learning to predict cytomegalovirus infection status. A later analysis re-examined previously published TCR beta repertoires from several hundred donors and added high-resolution HLA genotyping to investigate patterns of TCR occurrence. The later analysis used no new phenotypic data to find candidate immune exposures, relying instead on TCR beta sequences and their occurrence across donors. To decide whether each TCR beta V gene segment behaved as functional or pseudogenic, an earlier analysis of several hundred of the donors relied on high-throughput TCR beta sequencing. Donor age, sex, ethnicity and CMV serostatus were compiled together with the repertoire data. A later genetic analysis took genome-wide SNP genotypes for about 65% of the roughly 670 donors and used that subset as a discovery cohort. All discovery cohort repertoires had been generated on a single sequencing platform. Both class I and class II loci were covered by HLA typing, at four-digit resolution. Typing coverage varied by locus: 629-630 donors for A, B, C, DRB1 and DQB1; roughly 500 for DQA1; about 570 for DPA1; about 450 for DPB1. Because of strong linkage in the cohort, roughly five DR-DQ haplotypes were treated as single units for association and clustering. Among over 350 genotyped donors of the cohort, an average of around 240,000 unique TCR beta nucleotide sequences were sequenced per donor, 15% to 20% of them non-productive.

What the authors observed across the whole study: In vitro tests confirmed that a few of the cytomegalovirus-associated TCR beta chains recognize cytomegalovirus antigens. Correlated functional status among segregating V segments might reflect linkage disequilibrium, but an unknown experimental factor could not be ruled out. The study listed 164 TCR beta chains as associated with cytomegalovirus. According to a later genetic analysis, donors in an Asian-associated ancestry cluster had fewer N-insertions in productive TCRs than the approximately 710-donor mean. Across donors, most TCR sequences were observed very rarely, whereas some public TCRs were present in many individuals. The only immune exposure information available for the cohort was CMV serostatus. In a later genetic analysis, a missense DCLRE1C variant was associated with V-gene and J-gene trimming of TCR beta chains, and the association was replicated in an independent cohort. Some IMGT-functional V segments, including TRBV6-2 and TRBV6-3, could not be distinguished by the 87-base-pair reads and were therefore excluded. It was suggested by the authors that the approach could potentially be generalized to other disease states and immunological phenotypes. A further reported finding was that TCR beta sequences accurately predicted the HLA-A and HLA-B alleles for most subjects in the first cohort. Roughly uniform sequencing depth across donors was assumed in presence/absence analyses, although this assumption may not hold. A later analysis reported that several top co-occurrence clusters appeared linked to parvovirus B19, influenza, CMV and Epstein-Barr virus. This cohort had only TCR beta chains sequenced, and the lack of alpha or paired-chain data limited which features could be detected. Specific HLA alleles were associated with over 15,000 TCR beta sequences at a false discovery rate of 0.05 in a later analysis. In an earlier analysis of around 600 of the donors, most TCR beta V segments appeared in productive rearrangements about 87% or about 30% of the time, broadly matching IMGT annotations. When HLA alleles, especially DR and DQ, strongly co-occurred, attributing TCR associations to individual alleles was difficult. In a later analysis, the rate of TCR association differed among HLA loci, with DRB1 alleles having the most associated TCRs and HLA-C alleles having the fewest. A later analysis found that most CMV-associated TCR beta chains appeared HLA-restricted, with HLA associations seemingly driven largely by CMV exposure. A group of highly shared sequence variants was considered likely to be a technical artifact of the sequencing pipeline. The classifier was reported to diagnose cytomegalovirus status with high specificity and sensitivity in both the original and validation cohorts. In a later analysis, HLA-associated TCR beta chains showed more clonal expansion and lower generation probabilities than non-associated chains that were equally common. The earlier analysis of about 600 of the donors excluded over 15 rarely observed V segments, including chromosome 9 orphons, because counts were too low. Because HLA typing was unavailable for some donors at each locus, only the typed subset was used in association tests.

In total, 600 or so healthy bone marrow donors made up the cohort. At the time of sampling, every cohort member was nominally healthy, though immune exposures that went unrecorded were likely present. The donor was CMV seronegative and belonged to the group of under 400 seronegative cohort members. A peripheral blood sample was collected from each donor, and TCR beta sequencing was performed on peripheral blood mononuclear cells. Genomic DNA was extracted from the blood cell samples with the Qiagen DNeasy Blood Extraction Kit. The CDR1 and CDR2 encoded by the germline V gene (reference sequence) are LNHDA and SQIVND. The CDR3 spans 14 residues, from the cysteine through the phenylalanine. The CDR3 DNA has 42 bases and is translated from base 1. Trimming costs V 3 bases and J 8 bases, and their ends lie 11 bases apart.

The TCR originated in a woman under 30 in good health and CMV-seronegative. Sample: PBMCs. The sequence is built from TRBV19 and TRBJ1-6; the D gene is perhaps TRBD1, from 5 matching bases. CDR3 protein: CASSIQGRDSPLHF. The sequenced DNA: TGTGCCAGTAGTATCCAGGGAAGGGATTCACCCCTCCACTTT.